The clone carrying this T cell receptor beta chain was detected only a few times. These data come from a study of PD-L1 blockade in urothelial cancer. Synthetic templates analogous to TCR were spiked into all PCRs individually. This table comes from immunoSEQ multiplex PCR, and its TCRdb copy is limited to in-frame clones, with some not included. The sample includes about 53,000 clones, 87% of them seen just once. After removal of 6 bases from V and 0 bases from J, the junction contained 5 bases not matched to a gene. The CDR3 has 15 amino acids. Germline CDR1 reads SGHNT; CDR2 reads YYREEE (reference sequence). Time point given: pretreatment peripheral blood.

Sequenced here: PBMCs, sampled around atezolizumab (anti-PD-L1) treatment. V gene TRBV5-4 combines with J gene TRBJ2-7; 11 bases match TRBD2. The receptor comes from a woman aged 55-75 years with urothelial cancer. The CDR3 DNA reads as TGTGCCAGCAACTTAGCGGGAGGGCCCTCCTACGAGCAGTACTTC. Translated, it gives CASNLAGGPSYEQYF.